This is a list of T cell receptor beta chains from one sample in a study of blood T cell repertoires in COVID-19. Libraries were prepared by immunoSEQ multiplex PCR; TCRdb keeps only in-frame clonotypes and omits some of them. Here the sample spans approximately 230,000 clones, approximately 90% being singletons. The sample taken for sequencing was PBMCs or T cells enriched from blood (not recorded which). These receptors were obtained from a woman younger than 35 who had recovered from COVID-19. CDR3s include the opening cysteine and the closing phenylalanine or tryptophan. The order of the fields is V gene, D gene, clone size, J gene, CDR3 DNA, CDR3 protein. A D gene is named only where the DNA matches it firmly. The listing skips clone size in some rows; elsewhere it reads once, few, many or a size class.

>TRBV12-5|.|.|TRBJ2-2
TGTGCTAGTGGTTCAGGGATGGGGACCGGGGAGCTGTTTTTT
CASGSGMGTGELFF
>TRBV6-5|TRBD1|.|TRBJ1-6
TGTGCCAGCAGGGAGGGGACAGGGAATTCACCCCTCCACTTT
CASREGTGNSPLHF
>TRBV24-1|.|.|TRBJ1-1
TGTGCCACCAGTGATTTGGAAGGGAGAGAAGCTTTCTTT
CATSDLEGREAFF
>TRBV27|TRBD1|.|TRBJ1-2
TGTGCCAGCAGCTCGGGGACAGGGGGGGTCTATGGCTACACCTTC
CASSSGTGGVYGYTF
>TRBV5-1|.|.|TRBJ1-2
TGCGCCAGCAGCGCTAGGACAGACCCACGCTATGGCTACACCTTC
CASSARTDPRYGYTF
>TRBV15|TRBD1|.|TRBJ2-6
TGTGCCACCAGCAGAGGGACAGGACCCTCTGGGGCCAACGTCCTGACTTTC
CATSRGTGPSGANVLTF
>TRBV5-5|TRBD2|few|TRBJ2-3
TGTGCCAGCAGCTTGGTACTAGCGGGGATAGGAGATACGCAGTATTTT
CASSLVLAGIGDTQYF
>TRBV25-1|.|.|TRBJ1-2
TGTGCCAGCAGTGGCGGGTATGGCTACACCTTC
CASSGGYGYTF
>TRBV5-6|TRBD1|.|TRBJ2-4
TGTGCCAGCAGCGGGGGACAGCTTAACAAAAACATTCAGTACTTC
CASSGGQLNKNIQYF
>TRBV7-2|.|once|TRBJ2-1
TGTGCCAGCAGCTTCAGGGTGCTTGGTGAGCAGTTCTTC
CASSFRVLGEQFF
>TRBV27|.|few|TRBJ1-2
TGTGCCAGCAGAAGGGGAAACTATGGCTACACCTTC
CASRRGNYGYTF
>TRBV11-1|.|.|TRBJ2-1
TGTGCCAGCAGCCCTCGCGGGACCACCTTAACTGAGCAGTTCTTC
CASSPRGTTLTEQFF
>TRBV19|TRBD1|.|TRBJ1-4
TGTGCCAGTAGGAACAGGGGGAGGGGTGAAAAACTGTTTTTT
CASRNRGRGEKLFF
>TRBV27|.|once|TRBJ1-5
TGTGCCAGCAGTTTGGGGGGTTATAGCAATCAGCCCCAGCATTTT
CASSLGGYSNQPQHF
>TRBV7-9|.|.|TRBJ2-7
TGTGCCAGCAGCCCCATGGTAGCGGAATCCTACGAGCAGTACTTC
CASSPMVAESYEQYF
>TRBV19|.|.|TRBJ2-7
TGTGCCAGTAGCATAGGGGCAGGATCCCTACGGGAGCAGTACTTC
CASSIGAGSLREQYF
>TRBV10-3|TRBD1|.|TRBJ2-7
TGTGCCATCAGTGAGTCCGGGACAGGGACCTACGAGCAGTACTTC
CAISESGTGTYEQYF
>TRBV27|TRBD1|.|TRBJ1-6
TGTGCCCCTCCGGGACAGCTAGAGAGCTCCTATAATTCACCCCTCCACTTT
CAPPGQLESSYNSPLHF
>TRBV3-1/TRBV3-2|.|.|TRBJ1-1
TGTGCCAGCAGCCAAGGGCAGGGTGGGTCTGAAGCTTTCTTT
CASSQGQGGSEAFF
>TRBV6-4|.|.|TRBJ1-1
TGTGCCAGCAGTGACGACGCGGGAGTGGACACTGAAGCTTTCTTT
CASSDDAGVDTEAFF
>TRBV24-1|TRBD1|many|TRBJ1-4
TGTGCCACCAGTGAAAGGACAGGGGTGGGAAAACTGTTTTTT
CATSERTGVGKLFF
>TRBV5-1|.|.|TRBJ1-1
TGCGCCAGCAGCTTGGGAGTCGGGGAAGCTTTCTTT
CASSLGVGEAFF